This TCR beta chain was retrieved from a study of early T cells in non-severe SARS-CoV-2 infection. The wider study: Sequencing was performed on bulk RNA from unsorted whole blood, leaving chains unpaired.

The sample holds a few counts of this clonotype. What it recognizes is unknown. Regarding the study as a whole: VDJdb matching favored anti-spike CD8 responses, missing private and CD4 specificities.

Individual cDNA molecules received unique molecular identifiers. TCRdb passed the 5' RACE reads through MiXCR, listing each CDR3 protein once. The table has about 80,000 distinct CDR3 sequences, about 6.5% seen once. The receptor's source is an adult who was a healthcare worker with PCR-confirmed SARS-CoV-2 infection or an uninfected control (not recorded which). Material: whole blood.

This chain's CDR3 is CASSWDTGNSPLHF. The CDR3 DNA reads as TGTGCCAGCAGTTGGGACACAGGGAATTCACCCCTCCACTTT. This sequence joins TRBV27 and TRBJ1-6; possible D gene TRBD1, 6 bases. Germline V gene lookup returns CDR1 MNHEY and CDR2 SMNVEV (reference sequence). V lost 4 bases and J 7 bases, leaving 11 bases between the germline ends. CDR3 length equals 14 residues.